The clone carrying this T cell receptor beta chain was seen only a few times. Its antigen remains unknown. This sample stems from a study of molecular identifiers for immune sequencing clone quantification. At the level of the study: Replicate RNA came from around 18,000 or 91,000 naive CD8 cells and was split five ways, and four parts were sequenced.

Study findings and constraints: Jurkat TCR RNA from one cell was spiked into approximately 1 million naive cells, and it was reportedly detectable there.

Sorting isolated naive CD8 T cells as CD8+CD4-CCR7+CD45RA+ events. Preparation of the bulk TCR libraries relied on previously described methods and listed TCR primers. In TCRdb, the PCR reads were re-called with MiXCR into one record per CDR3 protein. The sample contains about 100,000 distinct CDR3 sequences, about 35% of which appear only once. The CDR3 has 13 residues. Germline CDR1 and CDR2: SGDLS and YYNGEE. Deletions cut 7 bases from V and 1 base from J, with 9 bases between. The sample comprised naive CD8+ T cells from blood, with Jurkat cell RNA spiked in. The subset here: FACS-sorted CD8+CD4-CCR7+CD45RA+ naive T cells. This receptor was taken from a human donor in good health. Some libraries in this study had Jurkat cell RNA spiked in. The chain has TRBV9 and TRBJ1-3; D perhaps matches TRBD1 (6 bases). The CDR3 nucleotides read TGTGCCAGCGGTAGGGGGTCTGGAAACACCATATATTTT. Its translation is CASGRGSGNTIYF.